This TCR beta chain comes out of a study of CD4 T cells in relation to SARS-CoV-2 and coronaviruses. The overall study: Negative control cultures got HIV-1 Nef peptides or no peptide. Study conclusions and caveats: Compared with monoreactive clones, crossreactive clones showed significantly weaker SARS-CoV-2 expansion. Approximately 65% of donors had memory CD4+ clonotypes crossrecognizing SARS-CoV-2 and common cold coronavirus spike.

Before the COVID-19 pandemic, during about 2011-2019, CD4+ T cells were taken from unexposed donors. CD4+ T cells were isolated from the cells after around 10 days of culture. Testing used SARS-CoV-2 S/N and four cold-coronavirus spikes on unexposed-donor CD4+ T cells, cells permitting. Note on this clone: The target antigen is unknown.

The V end lost 3 bases, the J end lost 1 base, and 6 bases lay between the germline ends. CDR3 length: 13 amino acids. Germline lookup yields CDR1 PRHDT and CDR2 FYEKMQ (reference sequence). The method was immunoSEQ multiplex PCR; TCRdb's version includes in-frame clones alone and lacks a portion of them. The sample comprises tens of thousands of clones, roughly 70% of which are singletons, and 10% to 15% rests with the top ten. The receptor was derived from a human donor in good health. The V and J genes are TRBV13 and TRBJ1-2; no clear D gene. Sequencing was carried out using CD4+ T cells from PBMCs, cultured in vitro. This chain's CDR3 is CASSFGVNYGYTF. Written as DNA, the CDR3 is TGTGCCAGCAGCTTCGGGGTTAACTATGGCTACACCTTC.